These T cell receptor beta chains were read from a single sample in a study of shared clonotypes between healthy human individuals. Measured with immunoSEQ multiplex PCR; TCRdb has only the in-frame clones, and not every one. The sample has roughly 2.1 million clones, about 92% seen once. Specimen: naive CD8+ T cells from PBMCs. These receptors were collected from a man aged 18 to 35 in good health. Some clones in this sample may be carry-over from other donors' samples. CDR3s include the opening cysteine and the closing phenylalanine or tryptophan. The D gene is left open where the match is weak. Clone size is stated in some rows and not others, as once, few, many or a class when expanded.

v_call: TRBV28; clone_size: .; j_call: TRBJ1-1; d_call: .; cdr3_aa: CASSLPDPIGTEAFF; cdr3_nt: TGTGCCAGCAGTTTGCCCGACCCCATTGGCACTGAAGCTTTCTTT
v_call: TRBV27; clone_size: .; j_call: TRBJ2-2; d_call: .; cdr3_aa: CASSVGGSTGELFF; cdr3_nt: TGTGCCAGCAGCGTGGGGGGTTCCACCGGGGAGCTGTTTTTT
v_call: TRBV27; clone_size: once; j_call: TRBJ1-4; d_call: .; cdr3_aa: CASRGPAQNEKLFF; cdr3_nt: TGTGCCAGCAGGGGCCCCGCCCAAAATGAAAAACTGTTTTTT
v_call: TRBV7-9; clone_size: .; j_call: TRBJ2-7; d_call: .; cdr3_aa: CASSLVAGDYEQYF; cdr3_nt: TGTGCCAGCAGCTTAGTGGCAGGAGATTACGAGCAGTACTTC
v_call: TRBV9; clone_size: .; j_call: TRBJ2-7; d_call: TRBD1; cdr3_aa: CASSSTGGEQYF; cdr3_nt: TGTGCCAGCAGTTCAACAGGGGGCGAGCAGTACTTC
v_call: TRBV7-6; clone_size: few; j_call: TRBJ2-7; d_call: .; cdr3_aa: CASSPPGRNYEQYF; cdr3_nt: TGTGCCAGCAGCCCACCGGGACGGAACTACGAGCAGTACTTC
v_call: TRBV9; clone_size: .; j_call: TRBJ1-2; d_call: .; cdr3_aa: CASSPHPTESYGYTF; cdr3_nt: TGTGCCAGCAGCCCACACCCGACAGAATCCTATGGCTACACCTTC
v_call: TRBV28; clone_size: .; j_call: TRBJ2-7; d_call: TRBD1; cdr3_aa: CASSSARDRKEEQYF; cdr3_nt: TGTGCCAGCAGTTCTGCAAGGGACAGAAAAGAGGAGCAGTACTTC
v_call: TRBV7-2; clone_size: .; j_call: TRBJ1-1; d_call: TRBD1; cdr3_aa: CASRKDRAAEAFF; cdr3_nt: TGTGCCAGCAGAAAGGACAGGGCTGCTGAAGCTTTCTTT
v_call: TRBV5-1; clone_size: .; j_call: TRBJ2-1; d_call: .; cdr3_aa: CASSSRYDEQFF; cdr3_nt: TGCGCCAGCAGCTCGAGGTACGATGAGCAGTTCTTC
v_call: TRBV20-1; clone_size: .; j_call: TRBJ2-7; d_call: .; cdr3_aa: CSASPEQYF; cdr3_nt: TGCAGTGCTAGTCCGGAGCAGTACTTC
v_call: TRBV15; clone_size: .; j_call: TRBJ2-4; d_call: .; cdr3_aa: CATSTRHKWEQYF; cdr3_nt: TGTGCCACCAGCACCAGGCACAAGTGGGAGCAGTACTTC
v_call: TRBV7-2; clone_size: .; j_call: TRBJ1-5; d_call: TRBD1; cdr3_aa: CASSQYRGSNQPQHF; cdr3_nt: TGTGCCAGCAGCCAATACAGGGGGAGCAATCAGCCCCAGCATTTT
v_call: TRBV11-2; clone_size: .; j_call: TRBJ2-2; d_call: .; cdr3_aa: CASSPRTANTGELFF; cdr3_nt: TGTGCCAGCAGCCCAAGGACAGCAAATACCGGGGAGCTGTTTTTT
v_call: TRBV5-8; clone_size: .; j_call: TRBJ2-7; d_call: .; cdr3_aa: CASSFFLMSGEQYF; cdr3_nt: TGTGCCAGCAGCTTTTTTCTTATGAGTGGCGAGCAGTACTTC
v_call: TRBV7-8; clone_size: .; j_call: TRBJ1-5; d_call: .; cdr3_aa: CASSRNSNQPQHF; cdr3_nt: TGTGCCAGCAGCCGGAATAGCAATCAGCCCCAGCATTTT
v_call: TRBV18; clone_size: .; j_call: TRBJ2-7; d_call: .; cdr3_aa: CASSPRDTYEQYF; cdr3_nt: TGTGCCAGCTCACCACGCGACACGTACGAGCAGTACTTC
v_call: TRBV19; clone_size: once; j_call: TRBJ2-3; d_call: .; cdr3_aa: CASRPTGDTQYF; cdr3_nt: TGTGCCAGCAGACCGACAGGAGATACGCAGTATTTT
v_call: TRBV4-3; clone_size: .; j_call: TRBJ2-3; d_call: TRBD2; cdr3_aa: CASSQGLAGGSTDTQYF; cdr3_nt: TGCGCCAGCAGCCAGGGCCTAGCGGGAGGGTCCACAGATACGCAGTATTTT
v_call: TRBV7-3; clone_size: .; j_call: TRBJ2-1; d_call: .; cdr3_aa: CASSFGGYNEQFF; cdr3_nt: TGTGCCAGCAGCTTCGGAGGGTACAATGAGCAGTTCTTC
v_call: TRBV6-1; clone_size: .; j_call: TRBJ2-7; d_call: .; cdr3_aa: CASSEYALGLRIYEQYF; cdr3_nt: TGTGCCAGCAGTGAATACGCTCTGGGACTTCGCATTTACGAGCAGTACTTC
v_call: TRBV5-6; clone_size: .; j_call: TRBJ1-1; d_call: TRBD1; cdr3_aa: CASSSMDRTFEAFF; cdr3_nt: TGTGCCAGCAGCTCGATGGACAGGACCTTTGAAGCTTTCTTT
v_call: TRBV5-4; clone_size: few; j_call: TRBJ1-1; d_call: .; cdr3_aa: CASSREENTEAFF; cdr3_nt: TGTGCCAGCAGCCGGGAGGAGAACACTGAAGCTTTCTTT
v_call: TRBV4-1; clone_size: once; j_call: TRBJ1-1; d_call: .; cdr3_aa: CASSQGVQGVAEAFF; cdr3_nt: TGCGCCAGCAGCCAAGGGGTCCAGGGTGTCGCTGAAGCTTTCTTT
v_call: TRBV28; clone_size: .; j_call: TRBJ2-7; d_call: .; cdr3_aa: CASSSVRDRPLHEQYF; cdr3_nt: TGTGCCAGCAGTTCGGTCCGGGACCGCCCCTTACACGAGCAGTACTTC
v_call: TRBV28; clone_size: .; j_call: TRBJ2-1; d_call: TRBD2; cdr3_aa: CASSYPLGGRIAGEIEEQFF; cdr3_nt: TGTGCCAGCAGCTACCCTCTTGGAGGGAGGATAGCGGGAGAGATTGAGGAGCAGTTCTTC
v_call: TRBV28; clone_size: .; j_call: TRBJ1-3; d_call: .; cdr3_aa: CASSTWTDGNTIYF; cdr3_nt: TGTGCCAGCAGTACCTGGACAGACGGAAACACCATATATTTT
v_call: TRBV15; clone_size: .; j_call: TRBJ2-7; d_call: TRBD2; cdr3_aa: CATSPGLASYEQYF; cdr3_nt: TGTGCCACCAGCCCCGGACTAGCGTCTTACGAGCAGTACTTC
v_call: TRBV4-2; clone_size: once; j_call: TRBJ2-3; d_call: .; cdr3_aa: CASSQDWGGTDTQYF; cdr3_nt: TGTGCCAGCAGCCAAGATTGGGGGGGCACAGATACGCAGTATTTT
v_call: TRBV9; clone_size: few; j_call: TRBJ2-3; d_call: .; cdr3_aa: CASSIGADTQYF; cdr3_nt: TGTGCCAGCAGCATAGGGGCAGATACGCAGTATTTT